What follows are 14 T cell receptor beta chains derived from one specimen sequenced in a study of technical replicates of blood from a handful of donors. Clones were read by immunoSEQ multiplex PCR, and TCRdb kept only the in-frame ones, dropping some. The profile shows roughly 100,000 clones, 90% to 96% of them singletons. Sample: T cells isolated from PBMCs. The receptors here all came from a human donor in good health.

This chain uses TRBV18 with TRBJ2-7, with 9 bases that match TRBD1. The CDR3 is 15 residues long. The trim removed 2 bases at V and 3 bases at J, leaving 5 bases unmatched. Germline assignment: CDR1 KGHSH and CDR2 LQKENI. The CDR3 region has the DNA TGTGCCAGCTCACCATCGGGACAGGGTAACTACGAGCAGTACTTC. It codes for CASSPSGQGNYEQYF.

The chain carries TRBV4-1 and TRBJ1-1, with no clear D. Trimming cost V 1 base and J 4 bases, with 13 bases left between them. CDR1 is MGHRA, CDR2 YSYEKL, per germline. The CDR3 runs to 15 residues. CDR3 region: CASSQGPLSTTEAFF. The CDR3 DNA is TGCGCCAGCAGCCAAGGGCCACTATCCACCACTGAAGCTTTCTTT.

The chain employs TRBV19 and TRBJ2-1; 7 bases align to TRBD2. The CDR3 consists of 17 residues. Trimming at V came to 4 bases and at J to 3 bases, leaving 12 bases not matched to a gene. In germline, CDR1 is LNHDA, CDR2 SQIVND (reference sequence). The CDR3 sequence: CASSNPSAGEIYNEQFF. The CDR3 nucleotides read TGTGCCAGTAGTAATCCCTCCGCGGGAGAGATCTACAATGAGCAGTTCTTC. The full variable domain, its missing parts supplied by reference TRBV19 and TRBJ2-1, is DGGITQSPKYLFRKEGQNVTLSCEQNLNHDAMYWYRQDPGQGLRLIYYSQIVNDFQKGDIAEGYSVSREKKESFPLTVTSAQKNPTAFYLCASSNPSAGEIYNEQFFGPGTRLTVL.

This rearrangement joins TRBV18 to TRBJ2-1, with 14 bases fitting TRBD2. Germline loops: CDR1 KGHSH, CDR2 LQKENI. This CDR3 comprises 16 residues. V was clipped by 6 bases and J by 7 bases; unmatched bases: 8. The CDR3 DNA reads as TGTGCCAGCTCCCGTCCGACTAGCGGGAGGGGGAATGAGCAGTTCTTC. Translation gives CASSRPTSGRGNEQFF.

The CDR3: CASRGLAGGIYNEQFF. DNA for the CDR3: TGCGCCAGCAGGGGACTAGCGGGCGGGATCTACAATGAGCAGTTCTTC. The chain links TRBV5-1 to TRBJ2-1; the match to TRBD2 covers 12 bases. CDR3 size: 16 residues. V lost 5 bases to trimming and J lost 3 bases; unmatched junction nucleotides: 6. Germline V lookup: CDR1 SGHRS, CDR2 YFSETQ.

This chain's CDR3 is CASSHAGQGAGNEQYF. CDR3 coding DNA: TGTGCCAGCAGCCACGCTGGACAGGGGGCTGGGAACGAGCAGTACTTC. This chain links TRBV4-2 with TRBJ2-7, with 11 bases fitting TRBD1. V gave up 3 bases and J gave up 5 bases; unmatched junction bases: 9. CDR1 and CDR2 from the germline V gene are LGHNA and YNFKEQ. This CDR3 comprises 16 residues.

The sample holds one count of this clone. The V call is TRBV6-4, the J call TRBJ1-1; no reliable D call. Germline V gives CDR1 MRHNA, CDR2 SNTAGT. This CDR3 comprises 13 residues. V lost 7 bases and J lost 1, with 10 bases in between. The CDR3 nucleotides are TGTGCCAGCAAAATGGAGCGGAACACTGAAGCTTTCTTT. It translates to CASKMERNTEAFF.

This clone was picked up one time. The chain recombines TRBV5-1 with TRBJ2-1; a possible D gene is TRBD2 (6 bases). CDR1 is SGHRS, CDR2 YFSETQ, per germline. V was cut by 1 base and J by 4 bases, with 18 bases left in between. This CDR3 has 17 residues. The CDR3 sequence is CASSLRVAAPRYNEQFF. CDR3 DNA: TGCGCCAGCAGCTTGAGGGTAGCGGCCCCTCGGTACAATGAGCAGTTCTTC.

This clone was picked up one time. The V and J genes are TRBV2 and TRBJ2-7; TRBD1 is a possible D gene (6 bases). V was trimmed by 8 bases and J by 4 bases, leaving 18 bases between them. Germline CDR1 is SNHLY and CDR2 is FYNNEI. This CDR3 region has 14 residues. CDR3 sequence: CASPTEEGGYEQYF. The CDR3 DNA sequence: TGTGCCAGCCCCACCGAGGAAGGGGGATACGAGCAGTACTTC.

The gene calls are TRBV25-1 and TRBJ2-1; TRBD2 matches at 8 bases. Germline V gene sequence: CDR1 MGHDK, CDR2 SYGVNS. With V trimmed by 6 bases and J by 0 bases, 7 bases remained unmatched. The CDR3 has 16 residues. The CDR3 sequence: CASSPSGLVSYNEQFF. The CDR3 nucleotides read TGTGCCAGCAGCCCTAGCGGGCTTGTCTCCTACAATGAGCAGTTCTTC.

This rearrangement joins TRBV19 to TRBJ2-3, with TRBD2 matching 10 bases. The CDR3 length is 14 residues. Trimming cost V 7 bases and J 6 bases; bases outside gene matches: 7. Germline V gene lookup returns CDR1 LNHDA and CDR2 SQIVND (reference sequence). The CDR3 sequence is CASKGLAVTDTQYF. Written as DNA, the CDR3 is TGTGCCAGTAAAGGACTAGCGGTGACCGATACGCAGTATTTT.

The rearrangement uses TRBV28 and TRBJ1-1; TRBD1 is a possible D gene (5 bases). The CDR3 has 15 amino acids. The germline V gene has CDR1 MDHEN and CDR2 SYDVKM. V dropped 7 bases and J dropped 6 bases, with 21 bases sitting between them. CDR3 in DNA: TGTGCCAGCACCCCTCTAACCGGGGGGTGGGCTGAAGCTTTCTTT. Protein: CASTPLTGGWAEAFF.

In its sample, this clone was seen once. The chain recombines TRBV12-5 with TRBJ2-5; 8 nucleotides match TRBD1. The CDR3 totals 14 residues. With V trimmed by 6 bases and J by 4 bases, 7 bases remained unmatched. The germline gives CDR1 LGHNT, CDR2 FRNRAP. Written as DNA, the CDR3 is TGTGCTAGTGGCCCGGACAGGGTCGCAGAGACCCAGTACTTC. This gives the protein CASGPDRVAETQYF.

The chain joins TRBV7-9 to TRBJ1-1, with 8 bases aligning to TRBD1. Germline trimming cut 3 bases from V and 4 bases from J; bases unmatched to any gene: 7. The germline V gene encodes CDR1 SEHNR and CDR2 FQNEAQ (reference sequence). CDR3 size: 15 residues. The CDR3 protein is CASSFQGQGGTEAFF. The DNA of the CDR3 is TGTGCCAGCAGCTTTCAAGGACAGGGAGGCACTGAAGCTTTCTTT.